Following are 4 T cell receptor beta chains from one sample sequenced in a study of blood T cell repertoires in COVID-19. The method was immunoSEQ multiplex PCR; TCRdb's version includes in-frame clones alone and lacks a portion of them. The sample lists approximately 300,000 clones, 85% to 95% seen once, with around 4.2% in the top ten. Sequenced material: PBMCs or T cells enriched from blood (not recorded which). These receptors came from a woman aged 30 to 39 who had been exposed to COVID-19.

This rearrangement joins TRBV12-3 or TRBV12-4 to TRBJ1-1; D unclear. The V gene lost 6 bases and the J gene lost 4 bases, with 12 bases spanning the gap. This CDR3 spans 13 amino acids. CDR3 sequence: CASSNRVITEAFF. CDR3 nucleotides: TGTGCCAGCAGCAATAGAGTAATCACTGAAGCTTTCTTT.

V and J are TRBV9 and TRBJ1-6; 9 bases are a match to TRBD1. This CDR3 contains 14 residues. Per the germline V gene, CDR1 is SGDLS and CDR2 is YYNGEE. J gave up 8 bases and V 3 bases, and 3 bases lay outside the gene matches. The chain's CDR3 is CASSGRDRDSPLHF. Here the CDR3 DNA reads TGTGCCAGCAGCGGACGGGACAGGGATTCACCCCTCCACTTT. Looking up the rest from reference TRBV9 and TRBJ1-6 gives the full variable domain: DSGVTQTPKHLITATGQRVTLRCSPRSGDLSVYWYQQSLDQGLQFLIQYYNGEERAKGNILERFSAQQFPDLHSELNLSSLELGDSALYFCASSGRDRDSPLHFGNGTRLTVT.

V is TRBV27 and J is TRBJ2-7; TRBD1 might be the D (5 bases). Germline V gene lookup returns CDR1 MNHEY and CDR2 SMNVEV (reference sequence). The CDR3 covers 13 residues. The germline V and J ends were trimmed by 8 bases and 0 bases, with 11 bases remaining between them. In nucleotides, the CDR3 is TGTGCCAGCGGCCCAGGGAACTCCTACGAGCAGTACTTC. It codes for CASGPGNSYEQYF.

This chain connects TRBV4-1 to TRBJ1-5; D uncertain. This CDR3 spans 14 amino acids. In germline, CDR1 is MGHRA, CDR2 YSYEKL. V dropped 1 base and J dropped 6 bases, with 10 bases sitting between them. The CDR3 spells CASSQVPEGQPQHF. The CDR3 DNA follows: TGCGCCAGCAGCCAAGTCCCCGAGGGTCAGCCCCAGCATTTT.